These 3 T cell receptor beta chains originate from one sample sequenced in a study of Ad26.COV2.S vaccination and SARS-CoV-2 variants. The treatment: about 20 received Ad26.COV2.S at low or high dose, single or two shots; about 5 received placebo; per-sample allocation not given. Sample collection was performed on day 63 after the first vaccine or placebo injection. This table comes from immunoSEQ multiplex PCR, and its TCRdb copy is limited to in-frame clones, with some not included. This table holds over 450,000 clones, roughly 87% found once. The source material was peripheral blood, sampled in a trial of Ad26.COV2.S vaccine versus placebo. These receptors all stem from a person aged 18-60 years who received the Ad26.COV2.S COVID-19 vaccine or a placebo.

V gene TRBV3-1 (or the pseudogene TRBV3-2) combines with J gene TRBJ2-5; 9 nucleotides align to TRBD2. Germline trimming cut 0 bases from V and 2 bases from J; bases unmatched to any gene: 7. CDR1 and CDR2 from the germline V gene are LGHDT and YNNKEL (reference sequence). CDR3 length: 17 amino acids. CDR3 sequence (DNA): TGTGCCAGCAGCCAAGATGGAAATCTAGCGGGGCAAGAGACCCAGTACTTC. Its translation: CASSQDGNLAGQETQYF.

The CDR3 DNA sequence: TGCGCCAGCAGCCGGGGGGTCCGCGTCGGCTATGGCTACACCTTC. Encoded protein: CASSRGVRVGYGYTF. The V gene is TRBV5-1, the J gene TRBJ1-2, with D possibly matching TRBD1 (5 bases). This CDR3 spans 15 amino acids. The germline V gene encodes CDR1 SGHRS and CDR2 YFSETQ. Trimming cost V 4 bases and J 4 bases, with 17 bases left between them. The full variable domain, rest sourced from reference TRBV5-1 and TRBJ1-2, is KAGVTQTPRYLIKTRGQQVTLSCSPISGHRSVSWYQQTPGQGLQFLFEYFSETQRNKGNFPGRFSGRQFSNSRSEMNVSTLELGDSALYLCASSRGVRVGYGYTFGSGTRLTVV.

The chain recombines TRBV24-1 with TRBJ2-2; 8 nucleotides align to TRBD1. Germline V gives CDR1 KGHDR, CDR2 SFDVKD. The CDR3 runs to 16 residues. Trimming cost V 6 bases and J 0 bases; bases outside gene matches: 5. This CDR3 reads CATSPGDRPNTGELFF. The CDR3, as DNA: TGTGCCACCAGTCCCGGGGACAGGCCGAACACCGGGGAGCTGTTTTTT.